A selection of T cell receptor beta chains follows, all from one sample in a study of OX40 agonist ivuxolimab in advanced cancers. Sequenced by immunoSEQ multiplex PCR; TCRdb stores in-frame clones only, minus some. The sample consists of 50,000 or so clones, approximately 92% of them appearing once. The material was CD4+ or CD8+ T cells sorted from blood, obtained in a trial of the OX40 agonist ivuxolimab. Receptors originate from an adult with an advanced solid tumor such as melanoma, head and neck, liver or kidney cancer. The CDR3 runs from the conserved cysteine through the conserved F or W. A D gene is named only where the DNA matches it firmly. Some rows mark clone size as missing; the rest say once, few, many or name a class of expanded clone.

V: TRBV27
J: TRBJ2-7
D: TRBD1
size: -
CDR3: CASSLTTGSYEQYF
DNA: TGTGCCAGCAGCTTAACGACAGGGAGCTACGAGCAGTACTTC

V: TRBV11-2
J: TRBJ2-3
D: -
size: -
CDR3: CASSLGLASQYF
DNA: TGTGCCAGCAGCTTAGGTCTAGCTTCTCAGTATTTT

V: TRBV5-4
J: TRBJ2-7
D: TRBD1
size: -
CDR3: CASASQGASYEQYF
DNA: TGTGCCAGCGCTTCACAGGGGGCCTCCTACGAGCAGTACTTC

V: TRBV11-2
J: TRBJ2-1
D: -
size: -
CDR3: CASSSTSIYNEQFF
DNA: TGTGCCAGCAGCTCGACTTCGATCTACAATGAGCAGTTCTTC

V: TRBV19
J: TRBJ2-7
D: TRBD2
size: -
CDR3: CASGGTSGSPNEQYF
DNA: TGTGCCAGTGGTGGGACTAGCGGGAGTCCCAACGAGCAGTACTTC

V: TRBV4-3
J: TRBJ2-1
D: TRBD2
size: -
CDR3: CASSRERSGENEQFF
DNA: TGCGCCAGCAGCCGGGAGAGAAGCGGGGAGAATGAGCAGTTCTTC

V: TRBV11-2
J: TRBJ2-3
D: -
size: -
CDR3: CASSSTPDSWLGQYF
DNA: TGTGCCAGCAGCTCAACTCCAGACTCGTGGTTGGGGCAGTATTTT

V: TRBV30
J: TRBJ2-1
D: TRBD2
size: -
CDR3: CAWEDGTSLNEQFF
DNA: TGTGCCTGGGAAGACGGGACTAGTTTAAATGAGCAGTTCTTC

V: TRBV4-1
J: TRBJ2-7
D: -
size: -
CDR3: CASSSGFSSYEQYF
DNA: TGCGCCAGCTCCTCTGGCTTTAGCTCCTACGAGCAGTACTTC

V: TRBV27
J: TRBJ2-1
D: -
size: once
CDR3: CASSSPGANNEQFF
DNA: TGTGCCAGCAGTTCACCTGGGGCTAACAATGAGCAGTTCTTC

V: TRBV28
J: TRBJ2-2
D: TRBD2
size: -
CDR3: CASTWGGDTGELFF
DNA: TGTGCCAGCACTTGGGGAGGGGACACCGGGGAGCTGTTTTTT

V: TRBV7-8
J: TRBJ1-1
D: -
size: -
CDR3: CASSLGRNTEAFF
DNA: TGTGCCAGCAGCTTAGGCAGGAACACTGAAGCTTTCTTT

V: TRBV28
J: TRBJ2-1
D: TRBD1
size: -
CDR3: CASSDRGRNNEQFF
DNA: TGTGCCAGCTCTGACAGGGGCCGGAACAATGAGCAGTTCTTC

V: TRBV5-8
J: TRBJ2-1
D: TRBD1
size: -
CDR3: CASSLEWTGASHEQFF
DNA: TGTGCCAGCAGCTTGGAGTGGACAGGGGCCTCCCATGAGCAGTTCTTC

V: TRBV5-6
J: TRBJ2-3
D: TRBD2
size: -
CDR3: CASSLAVREGSDDTQYF
DNA: TGTGCCAGCAGCTTGGCGGTGCGGGAGGGGTCCGACGATACGCAGTATTTT

V: TRBV5-1
J: TRBJ2-7
D: TRBD2
size: -
CDR3: CASSLNPGRAYEQYF
DNA: TGCGCCAGCAGCTTGAACCCCGGGAGGGCCTACGAGCAGTACTTC

V: TRBV7-9
J: TRBJ2-7
D: TRBD2
size: -
CDR3: CASSSYRDYHEQYF
DNA: TGTGCCAGCAGCTCCTACCGGGACTACCACGAGCAGTACTTC

V: TRBV13
J: TRBJ2-7
D: -
size: -
CDR3: CASSLGRDTSYEQYF
DNA: TGTGCCAGCAGCTTAGGTAGGGACACTTCCTACGAGCAGTACTTC

V: TRBV4-3
J: TRBJ2-2
D: TRBD2
size: -
CDR3: CASSQVSGGDTGELFF
DNA: TGCGCCAGCAGCCAAGTTTCGGGAGGAGACACCGGGGAGCTGTTTTTT

V: TRBV10-3
J: TRBJ2-1
D: TRBD2
size: -
CDR3: CAISERLAGSYNEQFF
DNA: TGTGCCATCAGTGAGCGACTAGCGGGCTCCTACAATGAGCAGTTCTTC

V: TRBV4-3
J: TRBJ2-4
D: -
size: -
CDR3: CASSQDWGTLGTKNIQYF
DNA: TGCGCCAGCAGCCAAGACTGGGGCACTCTGGGGACTAAAAACATTCAGTACTTC

V: TRBV4-3
J: TRBJ1-2
D: -
size: -
CDR3: CASSQVWLSNYGYTF
DNA: TGCGCCAGCAGCCAAGTTTGGCTGAGTAACTATGGCTACACCTTC